This entry lists 7 T cell receptor beta chains sequenced from one sample in a study of blood T cell repertoires in COVID-19. Some clones are missing from TCRdb's copy, which holds only in-frame ones; the method was immunoSEQ multiplex PCR. The data contain fewer than 350,000 clones, 81% of them singletons. Sequencing was done on a sample of peripheral blood. Receptor source: a woman aged 60-75 years with active or convalescent COVID-19.

This chain connects TRBV7-9 to TRBJ1-1; D remains unclear. This CDR3 spans 15 amino acids. Germline V gene lookup returns CDR1 SEHNR and CDR2 FQNEAQ (reference sequence). Deletions cut 1 base from V and 0 bases from J, with 9 bases between. This CDR3 is CASSLVSGVNTEAFF. The CDR3 DNA follows: TGTGCCAGCAGCTTAGTCAGCGGAGTGAACACTGAAGCTTTCTTT.

The chain carries TRBV14 and TRBJ1-5; the match to TRBD1 covers 8 bases. After removal of 1 base from V and 4 bases from J, the junction contained 6 bases not matched to a gene. This CDR3 is built from 16 residues. The germline V gene encodes CDR1 SGHDN and CDR2 FVKESK. CDR3 loop: CASSQGGTGLNQPQHF. Written as DNA, the CDR3 is TGTGCCAGCAGCCAAGGAGGGACAGGACTTAATCAGCCCCAGCATTTT.

The chain is built from TRBV4-2 and TRBJ2-7; D is uncertain. Trimming took off 0 bases at V and 5 bases at J, with 11 bases between the two ends. This CDR3 spans 14 amino acids. CDR1 LGHNA and CDR2 YNFKEQ come from the germline V gene. CDR3: CASSQDLGSDEQYF. CDR3 sequence (DNA): TGTGCCAGCAGCCAAGATTTAGGAAGCGACGAGCAGTACTTC.

In this sample, this clone turned up a few times. The chain couples TRBV10-2 to TRBJ2-2, with D uncertain. This CDR3 has 13 residues. CDR1 is WSHSY and CDR2 is SAAADI in the germline V gene. Trimming shortened V by 2 bases and J by 6 bases, and 7 bases separated the two germline ends. The CDR3 loop is CASSELEAGELFF. CDR3 nucleotide sequence: TGCGCCAGCAGTGAGCTCGAGGCCGGGGAGCTGTTTTTT.

This clone was found a few times. CDR3 coding DNA: TGCAGCGTAGCGGGACTTATGAACACTGAAGCTTTCTTT. Translation gives CSVAGLMNTEAFF. The chain has TRBV29-1 and TRBJ1-1; weak D call: TRBD1 (5 bases). The germline gives CDR1 SQVTM, CDR2 ANQGSEA. V lost 6 bases and J lost 0, with 11 bases in between. This CDR3 is 13 amino acids long.

This chain uses TRBV9 with TRBJ2-3; TRBD2 matches at 9 bases. CDR1 and CDR2 from the germline V gene are SGDLS and YYNGEE. The CDR3 runs to 16 residues. V was clipped by 0 bases and J by 5 bases; unmatched bases: 7. CDR3 in amino acids: CASSVELRGGLDTQYF. The CDR3 region has the DNA TGTGCCAGCAGCGTAGAATTGCGGGGGGGCCTAGATACGCAGTATTTT.

J is TRBJ1-2 and V is TRBV5-6; D remains unclear. Deletions cut 5 bases from V and 4 bases from J, with 12 bases between. Germline assignment: CDR1 SGHDT and CDR2 YYEEEE. The CDR3 has 13 amino acids. The CDR3 DNA is TGTGCCAGCAGGCCAGCTGGGAGCTATGGCTACACCTTC. Amino acid sequence: CASRPAGSYGYTF.